This is a list of T cell receptor beta chains from one sample in a study of T cell responses to AZD1222 COVID-19 vaccine. Data came from immunoSEQ multiplex PCR; TCRdb stores just in-frame clones and leaves some out. Of 64,000 or so clones in the sample, roughly 89% are singletons; the top ten hold roughly 6.6%. The material sequenced was peripheral blood, taken on day 0 of AZD1222 vaccination. The receptor source for this set is an adult in good health. Both conserved end residues are part of each CDR3. A D gene is named only where the DNA matches it firmly.

cdr3_length,d_call,j_call,v_call,cdr3_aa
13,.,TRBJ2-2,TRBV6-5,CASSPTSIGELFF
11,TRBD1,TRBJ1-2,TRBV12-3/TRBV12-4,CASSFTGGITF
15,.,TRBJ2-7,TRBV9,CASSVAAGQSYEQYF
17,TRBD1,TRBJ1-2,TRBV7-2,CASSLARAGGMVYGYTF
13,.,TRBJ2-7,TRBV6-5,CASWRQATYEQYF
21,.,TRBJ2-5,TRBV15,CATSSQGRVREGRGAQETQYF
12,.,TRBJ1-1,TRBV10-1,CASSESSRGAFF
12,.,TRBJ1-5,TRBV6-5,CASSYDGQPQHF
12,.,TRBJ2-1,TRBV25-1,CASWQGWNEQFF
16,.,TRBJ2-3,TRBV6-6,CASSPDTGISTDTQYF
16,TRBD2,TRBJ2-2,TRBV27,CASSFQRGGNTGELFF
15,.,TRBJ2-1,TRBV3-1/TRBV3-2,CASSPKGKTYNEQFF
13,.,TRBJ2-3,TRBV19,CASSYYRADTQYF
13,.,TRBJ2-3,TRBV4-2,CASSLPATDTQYF
15,TRBD1,TRBJ2-7,TRBV5-1,CASSPGQGSSYEQYF
18,TRBD1,TRBJ2-2,TRBV25-1,CASKGMDRDRGLTGELFF
16,.,TRBJ1-6,TRBV6-1,CASSEALGQSHSPLHF
14,.,TRBJ2-1,TRBV15,CATSGRDGNNEQFF
15,.,TRBJ1-6,TRBV3-1/TRBV3-2,CASSQDPGYNSPLHF
10,.,TRBJ1-1,TRBV20-1,CSARVPEAFF
13,.,TRBJ1-3,TRBV19,CASSAYSGNTIYF